One sample yielded the 16 T cell receptor beta chains listed below, sequenced in a study. One entry per CDR3 protein results from TCRdb running MiXCR on the 5' RACE reads. The data hold just over 60,000 distinct CDR3 sequences, with roughly 30% observed a single time. Material: tumor-infiltrating naive CD4+ T cells sorted from the breast tumor. Described subset: naive CD4+ T cells, CD4+CD45RA+CD25-. These TCRs come from a female donor with breast cancer.

The rearrangement links TRBV7-2 to TRBJ1-5; D is unclear. Germline V gives CDR1 SGHTA, CDR2 FQGNSA. The CDR3 consists of 13 residues. V shed 1 base and J shed 7 bases, with 8 bases lying between them. The CDR3 coding sequence is TGTGCCAGCAGCTTAGGGGTGCGGCAGCCCCAGCATTTT. Protein sequence: CASSLGVRQPQHF. The complete variable domain, with remaining parts taken from reference TRBV7-2 and TRBJ1-5, reads GAGVSQSPSNKVTEKGKDVELRCDPISGHTALYWYRQSLGQGLEFLIYFQGNSAPDKSGLPSDRFSAERTGGSVSTLTIQRTQQEDSAVYLCASSLGVRQPQHFGDGTRLSIL.

The chain couples TRBV20-1 to TRBJ2-1, with D perhaps assigned TRBD1 or TRBD2 (5 bases each). Germline V CDR1 and CDR2: DFQATT, SNEGSKA (reference sequence). The CDR3 spans 14 residues. The V end lost 0 bases, the J end lost 8 bases, and 14 bases lay between the germline ends. CDR3 DNA sequence: TGCAGTGCTAGAGAGCCCAGAGGGGTTTATGAGCAGTTCTTC. Its protein product is CSAREPRGVYEQFF.

The chain has TRBV6-1 and TRBJ2-7; D uncertain. This CDR3 has 15 amino acids. The V gene lost 4 bases and the J gene lost 3 bases, with 16 bases spanning the gap. Germline V CDR1 and CDR2: MNHNS, SASEGT. The CDR3 DNA sequence: TGTGCCAGCAGTGTAGATCGCCAGCCCTACTACGAGCAGTACTTC. Amino acids: CASSVDRQPYYEQYF.

This clonotype occurred a few times. J is TRBJ1-1 and V is TRBV7-2; D not resolved. V was shortened by 5 bases and J by 5 bases, with 12 bases between the two germline ends. The CDR3 consists of 13 residues. Germline loops: CDR1 SGHTA, CDR2 FQGNSA. CDR3 sequence reads: CASSVLVGTEAFF. The CDR3 nucleotides are TGTGCCAGCAGCGTCCTAGTCGGGACTGAAGCTTTCTTT.

This chain connects TRBV6-5 to TRBJ1-5; D uncertain. The germline CDR1 and CDR2 sequences are MNHEY and SVGAGI. V lost 4 bases and J lost 4, with 8 bases in between. The CDR3 contains 13 residues. In DNA form, the CDR3 reads TGTGCCAGCAGTTGCTCGAAGAATCAGCCCCAGCATTTT. As protein: CASSCSKNQPQHF.

The chain couples TRBV7-9 to TRBJ2-3; possibly TRBD2 for D (5 bases). Trimming left V 5 bases short and J 0 bases short, with 15 bases between. This CDR3 comprises 16 residues. Per germline, CDR1 SEHNR and CDR2 FQNEAQ (reference sequence). The DNA of the CDR3 is TGTGCCAGCAGCCCACGCGCGGGTGTCAGCACAGATACGCAGTATTTT. It yields the protein CASSPRAGVSTDTQYF.

There are many counts of this clonotype. V gene TRBV20-1 combines with J gene TRBJ2-1; 9 positions match TRBD2. Germline-derived CDR1 and CDR2 are DFQATT and SNEGSKA (reference sequence). The V gene end was trimmed by 6 bases and the J gene end by 0 bases; junction bases not matched to a gene: 3. The CDR3 length is 14 residues. DNA of the CDR3: TGCAGTGCCCGCGGGGGGGGCTCCTACAATGAGCAGTTCTTC. The encoded protein is CSARGGGSYNEQFF.

The V call is TRBV20-1, the J call TRBJ2-3, with unresolved D. This CDR3 is built from 13 residues. Trimming removed 2 bases at V and 4 bases at J, with 10 bases between. The germline gives CDR1 DFQATT, CDR2 SNEGSKA (reference sequence). Here the CDR3 DNA reads TGCAGTGCTAGACAGAGGTGGTCAGATACGCAGTATTTT. The encoded protein is CSARQRWSDTQYF.

In this sample, this clonotype turned up a few times. The gene calls are TRBV3-1 and TRBJ2-5, with 16 bases that match TRBD2. J gave up 5 bases and V 5 bases, and 5 bases lay outside the gene matches. The CDR3 runs to 16 residues. Germline V gives CDR1 LGHDT, CDR2 YNNKEL (reference sequence). DNA for the CDR3: TGTGCCAGCAGCGGCGGGACTAGCGGGAGGGGGGAGACCCAGTACTTC. It codes for CASSGGTSGRGETQYF.

In its sample, this clonotype was seen a few times. V usage is TRBV7-9 and J usage is TRBJ2-3; perhaps TRBD2 as D (5 bases). Germline assignment: CDR1 SEHNR and CDR2 FQNEAQ (reference sequence). This CDR3 is built from 13 residues. Trimming shortened V by 4 bases and J by 5 bases, and 10 bases separated the two germline ends. This CDR3 is CASSSLAGDTQYF. As DNA, the CDR3 is TGTGCCAGCAGCTCCCTTGCGGGAGATACGCAGTATTTT. Variable domain in full (rest from reference TRBV7-9 and TRBJ2-3): DTGVSQNPRHKITKRGQNVTFRCDPISEHNRLYWYRQTLGQGPEFLTYFQNEAQLEKSRLLSDRFSAERPKGSFSTLEIQRTEQGDSAMYLCASSSLAGDTQYFGPGTRLTVL.

The gene calls are TRBV5-1 and TRBJ2-2; maybe TRBD1 (6 bases). Germline CDR1 SGHRS, CDR2 YFSETQ. V gave up 4 bases and J gave up 4 bases, with 11 bases separating them. The length of the CDR3 is 14 residues. CDR3 nucleotides: TGCGCCAGCAGCAGGACAGCCGGCACCGGGGAGCTGTTTTTT. Its translation: CASSRTAGTGELFF.

The rearrangement uses TRBV9 and TRBJ2-6, with 9 bases fitting TRBD1. The CDR3 extends over 19 amino acids. The J segment lost 0 bases and the V segment lost 3 bases, leaving 10 bases of the junction unmatched. Germline CDR1 and CDR2: SGDLS and YYNGEE. The CDR3 region is CASSAGTGRFLSGANVLTF. CDR3 coding DNA: TGTGCCAGCAGCGCAGGGACAGGGAGATTCCTCTCTGGGGCCAACGTCCTGACTTTC.

The chain uses TRBV18 and TRBJ2-7; the D gene is possibly TRBD1 (7 bases). With 5 bases removed from V and 5 bases from J, the gap between germline ends came to 13 bases. CDR3 length equals 13 residues. CDR1 is KGHSH, CDR2 LQKENI, per germline. The CDR3 region has the DNA TGTGCCAGCTCAGCGGGACAGCTAGACGAGCAGTACTTC. As protein: CASSAGQLDEQYF.

The chain combines TRBV7-2 with TRBJ2-2, with a tentative D call TRBD1 (5 bases). Germline V gene lookup returns CDR1 SGHTA and CDR2 FQGNSA. The CDR3 extends over 14 amino acids. Between the trimmed V and J ends, which lost 5 bases and 6 bases, there was a span of 13 bases. The CDR3 bases are TGTGCCAGCAGCCCCCGGACACAATCCGGGGAGCTGTTTTTT. Protein product: CASSPRTQSGELFF. The full variable domain, its missing parts supplied by reference TRBV7-2 and TRBJ2-2, is GAGVSQSPSNKVTEKGKDVELRCDPISGHTALYWYRQSLGQGLEFLIYFQGNSAPDKSGLPSDRFSAERTGGSVSTLTIQRTQQEDSAVYLCASSPRTQSGELFFGEGSRLTVL.

This chain connects TRBV28 to TRBJ1-2; D gene ambiguous. This CDR3 comprises 13 residues. Germline lookup yields CDR1 MDHEN and CDR2 SYDVKM. V was trimmed by 2 bases and J by 1 base, leaving 5 bases between them. The CDR3 nucleotides are TGTGCCAGCAGTTTAGGGATTAACTATGGCTACACCTTC. It encodes CASSLGINYGYTF.

The chain has TRBV2 and TRBJ2-1, with TRBD2 as a possible D gene (5 bases). The CDR3 extends over 13 amino acids. Trimming left V 10 bases short and J 10 bases short, with 20 bases between. The germline gives CDR1 SNHLY, CDR2 FYNNEI. The CDR3 sequence: CATERNGVIEQFF. Here the CDR3 DNA reads TGTGCCACCGAACGGAACGGGGTCATCGAGCAGTTCTTC.